The entry below describes one T cell receptor beta chain. The antigen is undetermined. The data stem from a study of T cell responses to AZD1222 COVID-19 vaccine. This CDR3 is 14 amino acids long. With V trimmed by 3 bases and J by 7 bases, 4 bases remained unmatched. Germline V lookup: CDR1 SNHLY, CDR2 FYNNEI. Study-wide points: Two AZD1222 doses significantly raised spike-specific TCR breadth and depth over controls. Scientists sampled the repertoires only once the peak T cell response had passed. As reported, nearly half of all spike-specific TCRs target variant regions that are unmutated.

Produced via immunoSEQ multiplex PCR; TCRdb's table is partial and in-frame only. Here the sample spans around 130,000 clones, about 90% being singletons. The source material was peripheral blood, sampled 28 days after the second AZD1222 dose. This TCR derives from an adult who received the AZD1222 COVID-19 vaccine. This chain links TRBV2 with TRBJ1-5; 9 nucleotides line up with TRBD1. The CDR3 region has the DNA TGTGCCAGCAGTGAGGACAGGGGTAGGCAGCCCCAGCATTTT. Protein product: CASSEDRGRQPQHF.